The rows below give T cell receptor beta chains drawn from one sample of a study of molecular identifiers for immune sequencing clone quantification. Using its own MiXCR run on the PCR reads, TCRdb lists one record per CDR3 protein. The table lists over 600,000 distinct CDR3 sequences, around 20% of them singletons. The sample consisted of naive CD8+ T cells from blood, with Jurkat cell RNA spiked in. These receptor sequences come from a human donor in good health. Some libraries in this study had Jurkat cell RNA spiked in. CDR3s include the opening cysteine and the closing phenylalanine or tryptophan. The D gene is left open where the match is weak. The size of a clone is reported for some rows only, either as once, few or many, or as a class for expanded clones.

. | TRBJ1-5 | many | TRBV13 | CASSSKGVSNQPQHF | TGTGCCAGCAGCTCGAAGGGGGTAAGCAATCAGCCCCAGCATTTT
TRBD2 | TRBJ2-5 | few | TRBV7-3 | CASSLLAGGQGTQYF | TGTGCCAGCAGCTTGCTAGCGGGAGGCCAAGGGACCCAGTACTTC
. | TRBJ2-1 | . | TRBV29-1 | CSVVGEAVYYNEQFF | TGCAGCGTTGTGGGGGAGGCGGTATACTACAATGAGCAGTTCTTC
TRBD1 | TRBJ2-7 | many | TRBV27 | CASSGTGSHEQYF | TGTGCCAGCAGTGGGACAGGGTCCCACGAGCAGTACTTC
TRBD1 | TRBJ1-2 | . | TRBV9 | CASSVVPDRADLSYGYTF | TGTGCCAGCAGCGTAGTTCCCGACAGGGCGGATTTGTCCTATGGCTACACCTTC
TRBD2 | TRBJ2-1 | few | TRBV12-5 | CASGRTSGYNEQFF | TGTGCTAGTGGTCGGACTAGCGGTTACAATGAGCAGTTCTTC
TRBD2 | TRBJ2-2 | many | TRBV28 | CASSHDRLAGAVGTGELFF | TGTGCCAGCAGTCACGACAGACTAGCGGGAGCAGTCGGCACCGGGGAGCTGTTTTTT
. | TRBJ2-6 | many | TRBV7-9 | CASSPPKANVLTF | TGTGCCAGCAGCCCACCCAAGGCCAACGTCCTGACTTTC
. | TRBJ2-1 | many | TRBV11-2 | CASSLDGNEQFF | TGTGCCAGCAGCTTAGATGGCAATGAGCAGTTCTTC
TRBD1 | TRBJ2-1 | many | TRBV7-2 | CASSSWTGEDDEQFF | TGTGCCAGCAGCTCGTGGACAGGCGAAGATGATGAGCAGTTCTTC
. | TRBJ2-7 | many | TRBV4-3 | CASSRNLGYEQYF | TGCGCCAGCAGCCGGAACCTGGGGTACGAGCAGTACTTC
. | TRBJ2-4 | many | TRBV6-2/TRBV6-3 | CASSYLDDKNIQYF | TGTGCCAGCAGTTACTTGGACGACAAAAACATTCAGTACTTC
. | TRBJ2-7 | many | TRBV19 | CASSIAGDFSYEQYF | TGTGCCAGTAGTATTGCAGGGGACTTCTCCTACGAGCAGTACTTC
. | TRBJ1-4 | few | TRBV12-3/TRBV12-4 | CASSLTRTEKLFF | TGTGCCAGCAGTCTAACACGGACGGAAAAACTGTTTTTT
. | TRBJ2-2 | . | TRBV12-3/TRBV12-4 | CASTPPHSNTGELFF | TGTGCCAGCACCCCCCCACATTCGAACACCGGGGAGCTGTTTTTT
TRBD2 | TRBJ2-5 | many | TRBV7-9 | CASSPNPSSGRETQYF | TGTGCCAGCAGCCCCAATCCGAGTAGCGGGAGAGAGACCCAGTACTTC
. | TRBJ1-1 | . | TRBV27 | CASSLSGGAIGWNTEAFF | TGTGCCAGCAGTTTATCGGGGGGGGCGATCGGTTGGAACACTGAAGCTTTCTTT
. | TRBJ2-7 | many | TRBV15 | CATSRERAYEQYF | TGTGCCACCAGCAGGGAGAGAGCCTACGAGCAGTACTTC
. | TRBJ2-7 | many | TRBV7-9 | CASSSWAQGDYEQYF | TGTGCCAGCAGCTCGTGGGCACAGGGTGACTACGAGCAGTACTTC
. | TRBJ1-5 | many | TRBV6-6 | CATSTGGDNQPQHF | TGTGCCACCTCGACGGGGGGAGACAATCAGCCCCAGCATTTT
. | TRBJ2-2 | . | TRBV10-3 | CAISDPLDVTGELFF | TGTGCCATCAGTGACCCTCTCGACGTGACCGGGGAGCTGTTTTTT
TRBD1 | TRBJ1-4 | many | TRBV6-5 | CASRPGTGRATNEKLFF | TGTGCCAGCAGACCCGGGACAGGGAGGGCAACTAATGAAAAACTGTTTTTT
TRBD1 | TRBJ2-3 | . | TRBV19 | CASSTQGADDTQYF | TGTGCCAGTAGTACACAGGGGGCGGATGATACGCAGTATTTT
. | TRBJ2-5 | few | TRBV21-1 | CASSSLETSGGAKTQYF | TGTGCCAGCAGCAGCCTAGAGACTAGCGGGGGGGCGAAGACCCAGTACTTC
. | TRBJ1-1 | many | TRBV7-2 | CAETELNTEAFF | TGTGCCGAAACGGAACTTAACACTGAAGCTTTCTTT
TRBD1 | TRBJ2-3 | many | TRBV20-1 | CSARSGQGRTDTQYF | TGCAGTGCTAGATCGGGACAGGGACGGACAGATACGCAGTATTTT
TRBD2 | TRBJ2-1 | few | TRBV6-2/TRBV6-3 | CASSYPPASGSNEQFF | TGTGCCAGCAGTTACCCTCCGGCTAGCGGGAGTAATGAGCAGTTCTTC
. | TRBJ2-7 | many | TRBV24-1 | CATSALVRDEQYF | TGTGCCACCAGTGCACTAGTAAGAGACGAGCAGTACTTC
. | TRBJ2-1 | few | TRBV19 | CASSIRRDSYNEQFF | TGTGCCAGTAGTATACGGCGAGACTCCTACAATGAGCAGTTCTTC
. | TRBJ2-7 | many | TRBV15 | CATSYTGRHEQYF | TGTGCCACCAGCTATACAGGGAGGCACGAGCAGTACTTC
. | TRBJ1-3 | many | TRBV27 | CASSLGRAGNTIYF | TGTGCCAGCAGTTTGGGCAGAGCTGGAAACACCATATATTTT
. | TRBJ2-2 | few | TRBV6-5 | CASSYSWLLNTGELFF | TGTGCCAGCAGTTACTCGTGGTTACTAAACACCGGGGAGCTGTTTTTT
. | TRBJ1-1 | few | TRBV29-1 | CSVVRDGNTEAFF | TGCAGCGTTGTGCGGGATGGGAACACTGAAGCTTTCTTT
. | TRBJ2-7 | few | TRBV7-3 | CASSNPVQYF | TGTGCCAGCAGCAACCCGGTGCAGTACTTC
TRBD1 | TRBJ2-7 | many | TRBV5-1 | CASSRDRDYEQYF | TGCGCCAGCAGTCGGGACAGGGACTACGAGCAGTACTTC
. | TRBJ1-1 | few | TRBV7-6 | CASSLDGALGDTEAFF | TGTGCCAGCAGCTTAGATGGAGCCCTGGGGGACACTGAAGCTTTCTTT
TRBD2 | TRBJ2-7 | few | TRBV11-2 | CASSFLLAGESEQYF | TGTGCCAGCAGCTTCCTGCTAGCGGGAGAATCCGAGCAGTACTTC
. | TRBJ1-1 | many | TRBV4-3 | CASSQADSKTEAFF | TGCGCCAGCAGCCAGGCGGACAGCAAAACTGAAGCTTTCTTT
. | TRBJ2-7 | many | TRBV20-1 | CSARDGVLREQYF | TGCAGTGCTAGAGATGGGGTTTTGCGAGAGCAGTACTTC
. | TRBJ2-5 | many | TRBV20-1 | CSARALGELQETQYF | TGCAGTGCTAGAGCTCTTGGGGAGCTCCAAGAGACCCAGTACTTC
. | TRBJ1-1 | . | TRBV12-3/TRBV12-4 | CASSLRMSLTEAFF | TGTGCCAGCAGTTTGAGGATGAGCCTCACTGAAGCTTTCTTT
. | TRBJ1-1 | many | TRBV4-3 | CASSQDRGVMNTEAFF | TGCGCCAGCAGCCAAGATCGCGGGGTCATGAACACTGAAGCTTTCTTT
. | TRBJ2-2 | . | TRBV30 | CAWSGTARRVGELFF | TGTGCCTGGAGTGGGACAGCTCGCCGTGTCGGGGAGCTGTTTTTT
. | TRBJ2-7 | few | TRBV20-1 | CSARGATGSSYEQYF | TGCAGTGCTAGGGGCGCGACGGGCTCTTCCTACGAGCAGTACTTC
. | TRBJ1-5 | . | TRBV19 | CASSVSLIQPQHF | TGTGCCAGTAGTGTCTCCCTTATTCAGCCCCAGCATTTT
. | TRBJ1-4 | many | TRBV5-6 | CASSLQGWRTNEKLFF | TGTGCCAGCAGCTTGCAGGGCTGGCGAACTAATGAAAAACTGTTTTTT
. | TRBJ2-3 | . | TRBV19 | CASSITSGTKTDTQYF | TGTGCCAGTAGTATCACATCCGGGACGAAGACAGATACGCAGTATTTT
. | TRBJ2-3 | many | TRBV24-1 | CATSGSELRTDTQYF | TGTGCCACCAGTGGGTCGGAACTACGCACAGATACGCAGTATTTT
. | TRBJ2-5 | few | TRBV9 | CASSVSGEETQYF | TGTGCCAGCAGCGTATCAGGGGAAGAGACCCAGTACTTC
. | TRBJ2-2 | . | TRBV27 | CASSRDSTGELFF | TGTGCCAGCAGCCGCGACTCCACCGGGGAGCTGTTTTTT
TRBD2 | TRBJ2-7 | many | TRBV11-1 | CASSLGLAGRYEQYF | TGTGCCAGCAGCTTAGGACTAGCGGGCCGCTACGAGCAGTACTTC
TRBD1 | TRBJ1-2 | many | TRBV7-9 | CASSPTTGGDGYTF | TGTGCCAGCAGCCCAACTACAGGGGGAGATGGCTACACCTTC
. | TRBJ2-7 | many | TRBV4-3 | CASSQDSGFYEQYF | TGCGCCAGCAGCCAAGATTCAGGTTTCTACGAGCAGTACTTC
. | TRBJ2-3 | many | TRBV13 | CASSPRSLSDTQYF | TGTGCCAGCAGCCCCAGAAGCCTCTCGGATACGCAGTATTTT
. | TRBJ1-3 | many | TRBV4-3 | CASSPGLLAGNTIYF | TGCGCCAGCAGCCCGGGACTCCTGGCGGGAAACACCATATATTTT
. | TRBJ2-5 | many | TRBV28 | CATREEETQYF | TGTGCCACCCGAGAGGAAGAGACCCAGTACTTC
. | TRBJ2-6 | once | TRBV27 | CASSYSYSGANVLTF | TGTGCCAGCAGCTATTCGTACTCTGGGGCCAACGTCCTGACTTTC
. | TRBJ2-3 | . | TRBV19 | CATWDGSTDTQYF | TGTGCCACATGGGACGGAAGCACAGATACGCAGTATTTT
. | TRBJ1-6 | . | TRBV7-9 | CASSFVEGRNSPLHF | TGTGCCAGCAGTTTCGTCGAGGGGCGGAATTCACCCCTCCACTTT
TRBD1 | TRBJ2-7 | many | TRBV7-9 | CASSLGQTGSSYEQYF | TGTGCCAGCAGCTTAGGCCAGACAGGGAGCTCCTACGAGCAGTACTTC